Each of the 2 T cell receptor beta chains below was sequenced from the same sample in a study of T cell changes during pregnancy in multiple sclerosis. Sequencing used immunoSEQ multiplex PCR; TCRdb keeps in-frame clones, though not all of them. The repertoire holds about 69,000 clones, more than 75% seen once, with roughly 1.3% in the top ten. The material sequenced was peripheral blood, taken in the third trimester of pregnancy. These receptor sequences come from a female donor with multiple sclerosis, enrolled in a pregnancy study.

V gene TRBV7-2 combines with J gene TRBJ2-1; 8 bases are a match to TRBD2. Trimming removed 4 bases from V and 7 bases from J; junction bases left unmatched: 12. The CDR3 loop spans 16 amino acids. Germline values: CDR1 SGHTA, CDR2 FQGNSA. The CDR3 is CASSSKSGGFGNEQFF. The CDR3 DNA is TGTGCCAGCAGCTCTAAAAGCGGGGGATTCGGGAATGAGCAGTTCTTC. The full variable domain, with the rest looked up from reference TRBV7-2 and TRBJ2-1, is GAGVSQSPSNKVTEKGKDVELRCDPISGHTALYWYRQSLGQGLEFLIYFQGNSAPDKSGLPSDRFSAERTGGSVSTLTIQRTQQEDSAVYLCASSSKSGGFGNEQFFGPGTRLTVL.

The gene calls are TRBV19 and TRBJ2-2; no clear D. CDR1 is LNHDA, CDR2 SQIVND, per germline (reference sequence). CDR3 length equals 17 residues. V was cut by 7 bases and J by 0 bases, with 18 bases left in between. CDR3 sequence (DNA): TGTGCCAGTACCCCCCGCTCCAGGTTACCGAACACCGGGGAGCTGTTTTTT. Translating gives CASTPRSRLPNTGELFF.